The next 20 T cell receptor beta chains were all read from a single sample in a study of response to subunit inactivated influenza vaccine (dated by TCRdb to the late 2010s). The library was built by means of RT-PCR. TCRdb names Illumina HiSeq 2500 as the instrument used. The public reads were reprocessed in TCRdb via fastp at Q25 and MiXCR, keeping in-frame beta chains. Entries are consolidated by CDR3 protein sequence, retaining the most common genes and DNA. For this sample there are hundreds of thousands of distinct CDR3 sequences; around 11% appear just once. The ten most abundant clones make up roughly a tenth of the sample. The sample here was PBMCs from blood, taken on the day of vaccination. Receptors were obtained from a man between 45 and 60 years old who received an inactivated influenza vaccine. Donor details come from another sample of the same person, matched by shared clones.

Only a few counts were recorded for this clonotype. The chain uses TRBV6-1 and TRBJ1-2; TRBD1 is a possible D gene (5 bases). V dropped 2 bases and J dropped 7 bases, with 14 bases sitting between them. From germline, CDR1 is MNHNS and CDR2 SASEGT. CDR3 length: 14 residues. The chain's CDR3 is CASSETSGFAGYTF. The CDR3 coding sequence is TGTGCCAGCAGTGAAACATCAGGGTTTGCTGGCTACACCTTC.

This clonotype turned up a few times. The chain links TRBV5-1 to TRBJ2-2; no reliable D call. In germline, CDR1 is SGHRS, CDR2 YFSETQ. The CDR3 loop spans 16 amino acids. V was trimmed by 2 bases and J by 4 bases, leaving 15 bases between them. CDR3 region: CASSFGQPRVTGELFF. CDR3 bases: TGCGCCAGCAGCTTCGGTCAACCGCGAGTCACCGGGGAGCTGTTTTTT.

This clonotype was observed many times. One junction end disagrees with the germline gene, perhaps due to a read error. This chain uses TRBV5-1 with TRBJ2-3, with 9 bases that match TRBD2. Germline loops: CDR1 SGHRS, CDR2 YFSETQ. The CDR3 has 14 amino acids. As DNA, the CDR3 is TGTGCCAGCAGTTCTAGCGGGGGCACAGATACGCAGTATTTT. Translation: CASSSSGGTDTQYF.

Only a few counts were recorded for this clonotype. The gene calls are TRBV12-3 or TRBV12-4 and TRBJ1-1; D is unclear. The V gene lost 7 bases and the J gene lost 1 base, with 13 bases spanning the gap. This CDR3 is built from 14 residues. This CDR3 is CASNPPVGNTEAFF. CDR3 DNA sequence: TGTGCCAGCAATCCCCCGGTGGGGAACACTGAAGCTTTCTTT.

The chain carries TRBV6-1 and TRBJ2-5, with D possibly TRBD2 on 5 matching bases. The CDR3 spans 15 residues. V was shortened by 2 bases and J by 0 bases, with 10 bases between the two germline ends. Germline lookup yields CDR1 MNHNS and CDR2 SASEGT. CDR3 nucleotides: TGTGCCAGCAGTGAATCGGCGGGCGACCAAGAGACCCAGTACTTC. Translated, it gives CASSESAGDQETQYF.

The genes are TRBV12-3 or TRBV12-4 and TRBJ2-3; D is possibly TRBD1 or TRBD2 (5 bases each). Trimming took 6 bases from V and 1 from J, leaving 11 bases between them. The CDR3 has 14 amino acids. CDR3 loop: CASSWDGGTDTQYF. The CDR3 nucleotides are TGTGCCAGCAGCTGGGACGGCGGCACAGATACGCAGTATTTT.

This clonotype was counted many times. J is TRBJ2-7 and V is TRBV28, with D possibly TRBD1 on 5 matching bases. V was clipped by 1 base and J by 3 bases, with 10 bases between them. Germline assignment: CDR1 MDHEN and CDR2 SYDVKM. This CDR3 is built from 14 residues. CDR3 region: CASSLSAGFYEQYF. The CDR3 nucleotides are TGTGCCAGCAGTTTATCCGCAGGGTTCTACGAGCAGTACTTC.

The table lists this clonotype with many counts. V is TRBV12-3 or TRBV12-4 and J is TRBJ1-4; D gene unclear. This CDR3 contains 15 residues. Trimming left V 3 bases short and J 0 bases short, with 8 bases between. The DNA for the CDR3 is TGTGCCAGCAGTTTGAAATCTTCAACTAATGAAAAACTGTTTTTT. Amino acid sequence: CASSLKSSTNEKLFF.

At least ten counts were recorded for this clonotype. The gene calls are TRBV12-3 or TRBV12-4 and TRBJ2-7, with D possibly matching TRBD2 (6 bases). Trimming shortened V by 8 bases and J by 0 bases, and 14 bases separated the two germline ends. CDR3 length: 14 amino acids. Here the CDR3 reads CASSRAGPSYEQYF. For the CDR3, the DNA is TGTGCCAGCTCCCGAGCGGGTCCCTCCTACGAGCAGTACTTC.

The rearrangement joins TRBV12-3 or TRBV12-4 to TRBJ2-6, with 12 nucleotides matching TRBD1. The trim removed 7 bases at V and 0 bases at J, leaving 4 bases unmatched. This CDR3 region has 17 residues. The CDR3 nucleotides read TGTGCCAGCACCAGGGGACAGGGGGCCTCTGGGGCCAACGTCCTGACTTTC. As protein: CASTRGQGASGANVLTF.

This clonotype was counted ten times or more. V and J are TRBV19 and TRBJ1-2, with D tentatively TRBD1 (5 bases). Germline values: CDR1 LNHDA, CDR2 SQIVND (reference sequence). Trimming left V 5 bases short and J 4 bases short, with 8 bases between. CDR3 size: 12 residues. DNA of the CDR3: TGTGCCAGTAGTTACGGGGCCTATGGCTACACCTTC. Amino acid sequence: CASSYGAYGYTF.

In this sample, this clonotype turned up a few times. The chain is built from TRBV15 and TRBJ2-7; no clear D. This CDR3 is built from 13 residues. CDR1 is LNHNV, CDR2 YYDKDF, per germline (reference sequence). The V end was cut by 1 base, the J end by 7 bases, with 11 bases between. CDR3 DNA: TGTGCCACCAGCAGAGGCACAGCCCGGGAGCAGTACTTC. Protein: CATSRGTAREQYF.

The table lists this clonotype with many counts. The chain employs TRBV7-9 and TRBJ1-2; D remains ambiguous. With 4 bases removed from V and 3 bases from J, the gap between germline ends came to 15 bases. Germline-derived CDR1 and CDR2 are SEHNR and FQNEAQ (reference sequence). The CDR3 covers 15 residues. In DNA, the CDR3 is TGTGCCAGCAGCTCCGGGAGGAGGTCGGACTATGGCTACACCTTC. This translates into CASSSGRRSDYGYTF.

This clonotype was seen repeatedly, ten times or more. This chain joins TRBV6-6 and TRBJ2-3; 12 bases are shared with TRBD2. Germline V gene sequence: CDR1 MNHNY, CDR2 SVGAGI (reference sequence). CDR3 size: 19 residues. J was trimmed by 5 bases and V by 7 bases; bases with no gene match: 19. The CDR3 DNA is TGTGCCAGCACTTCTCTAGCGGGAGGGCCGGGTTTTGCGTTAGATACGCAGTATTTT. It specifies CASTSLAGGPGFALDTQYF.

This clonotype was detected only a few times. CDR3 region: CSARSRVQETQYF. The CDR3 DNA is TGCAGTGCTAGGTCCAGGGTCCAAGAGACCCAGTACTTC. This chain links TRBV20-1 with TRBJ2-5; possibly TRBD1 for D (5 bases). Germline CDR1 DFQATT, CDR2 SNEGSKA (reference sequence). CDR3 length: 13 residues. V lost 3 bases and J lost 1, with 9 bases in between.

This clonotype occurred a few times. The V and J genes are TRBV12-3 or TRBV12-4 and TRBJ2-5; 12 nucleotides line up with TRBD2. The CDR3 extends over 16 amino acids. Losses at the gene ends were 4 bases for V and 4 bases for J; bases not matched to a gene: 7. The CDR3: CASSYLAGGRRETQYF. CDR3 nucleotides: TGTGCCAGCAGTTACCTAGCGGGGGGGCGACGAGAGACCCAGTACTTC.

With regard to this clonotype: This clone may be a read error of a much larger clone one base away. The J gene is TRBJ2-7, the V gene TRBV2; no firm D call. The CDR3 is made up of 11 amino acids. Germline CDR1 reads SNHLY; CDR2 reads FYNNEI. V gave up 7 bases and J gave up 1 base, with 5 bases separating them. The CDR3 coding sequence is TGTGCCAGCAAGAAGTCCTACGAGCAGTACTTC. It encodes CASKKSYEQYF.

V and J are TRBV20-1 and TRBJ2-3, with a possible D match to TRBD2 (7 bases). The V gene lost 1 base and the J gene lost 4 bases, with 9 bases spanning the gap. The germline V gene has CDR1 DFQATT and CDR2 SNEGSKA (reference sequence). The length of the CDR3 is 13 residues. Here the CDR3 DNA reads TGCAGTGCTAGAGTGGGGGGGCCAGATACGCAGTATTTT. Translating gives CSARVGGPDTQYF.

This chain links TRBV7-2 with TRBJ1-1; D perhaps matches TRBD1 (6 bases). V lost 1 base and J lost 5, with 17 bases in between. This CDR3 has 16 amino acids. Germline V lookup: CDR1 SGHTA, CDR2 FQGNSA. This chain's CDR3 is CASSLVGGQRETEAFF. Written as DNA, the CDR3 is TGTGCCAGCAGCTTAGTGGGCGGACAGAGGGAAACTGAAGCTTTCTTT.

The chain joins TRBV12-3 or TRBV12-4 to TRBJ1-1; no clear D. V was cut by 2 bases and J by 2 bases, with 9 bases left in between. The CDR3 has 14 residues. This chain's CDR3 is CASSLNLVNTEAFF. The CDR3 bases are TGTGCCAGCAGTTTAAATCTAGTAAACACTGAAGCTTTCTTT.